One and the same sample provided the 8 T cell receptor beta chains below, sequenced in a study of brain T cells in children with intractable seizures. Clones were sequenced by immunoSEQ multiplex PCR, and TCRdb holds only the in-frame ones, with some missing. This table holds tens of thousands of clones, 90% to 95% found once. The source was peripheral blood, collected at surgery. These receptor sequences come from a girl aged 2-15 years with Rasmussen encephalitis and intractable seizures.

The V gene is TRBV27, the J gene TRBJ1-3; D is uncertain. This CDR3 contains 15 residues. CDR1 is MNHEY, CDR2 SMNVEV, per germline (reference sequence). Trimming left V 8 bases short and J 4 bases short, with 18 bases between. The CDR3 loop reads CASSLGGSAGNTIYF. The CDR3 nucleotides are TGTGCCAGCTCTTTAGGAGGGTCGGCCGGAAACACCATATATTTT.

The genes are TRBV18 and TRBJ2-1, with D possibly being TRBD2 (6 bases). The germline V gene encodes CDR1 KGHSH and CDR2 LQKENI. The CDR3 is made up of 12 amino acids. V gave up 6 bases and J gave up 5 bases, with 8 bases separating them. CDR3 protein: CASSAGNNEQFF. CDR3 sequence (DNA): TGTGCCAGCTCGGCGGGGAACAATGAGCAGTTCTTC.

The chain combines TRBV28 with TRBJ2-3; 9 bases are a match to TRBD2. Germline CDR1 is MDHEN and CDR2 is SYDVKM. With 3 bases clipped from V and 5 bases from J, the junction kept 18 bases outside the gene matches. CDR3 length equals 19 residues. The CDR3: CASSFRWWRGGPDGDTQYF. In DNA form, the CDR3 reads TGTGCCAGCAGTTTTCGGTGGTGGCGGGGGGGGCCAGACGGAGATACGCAGTATTTT.

V usage is TRBV29-1 and J usage is TRBJ1-5; D not certain. Germline values: CDR1 SQVTM, CDR2 ANQGSEA. The V end was cut by 6 bases, the J end by 0 bases, with 12 bases between. This CDR3 has 14 residues. The CDR3 protein is CSVFSLGSNQPQHF. DNA for the CDR3: TGCAGCGTATTCTCTCTAGGTAGCAATCAGCCCCAGCATTTT.

V usage is TRBV14 and J usage is TRBJ1-1; D is uncertain. The V and J ends lost 1 base and 5 bases respectively, with 11 bases between them. The length of the CDR3 is 14 residues. Germline V gene lookup returns CDR1 SGHDN and CDR2 FVKESK. The CDR3 sequence is CASSQVGPTTEAFF. The CDR3 DNA reads as TGTGCCAGCAGCCAAGTGGGCCCCACGACTGAAGCTTTCTTT.

The chain couples TRBV11-2 to TRBJ2-3; D is possibly TRBD2 (6 bases). This CDR3 has 13 residues. V gave up 7 bases and J gave up 5 bases, with 13 bases separating them. CDR1 and CDR2 from the germline V gene are SGHAT and FQNNGV. For the CDR3, the DNA is TGTGCCAGCACCAAATTCGGGGGAGATACGCAGTATTTT. This translates into CASTKFGGDTQYF. The full variable domain, in which reference TRBV11-2 and TRBJ2-3 provide the parts outside the CDR3, is EAGVAQSPRYKIIEKRQSVAFWCNPISGHATLYWYQQILGQGPKLLIQFQNNGVVDDSQLPKDRFSAERLKGVDSTLKIQPAKLEDSAVYLCASTKFGGDTQYFGPGTRLTVL.

This clone has a single count. This chain joins TRBV12-3 or TRBV12-4 and TRBJ1-5; D unresolved. Trimming removed 5 bases from V and 7 bases from J, with 12 bases in between. There are 13 residues in the CDR3. CDR3 coding DNA: TGTGCCAGCAGTGGACCGACGGAACAGCCCCAGCATTTT. Translated, it gives CASSGPTEQPQHF.

The chain uses TRBV21-1 and TRBJ2-2; the table assigns TRBD2, which was not confirmed against the DNA. TRBV21-1 is shown as a pseudogene. This CDR3 is 19 amino acids long. Written as DNA, the CDR3 is TGTGCCAGCAGCAACGGGACTAGCGGGAGGGACATGGGAACCGGGGAGCTGTTTTTT. It translates to CASSNGTSGRDMGTGELFF.